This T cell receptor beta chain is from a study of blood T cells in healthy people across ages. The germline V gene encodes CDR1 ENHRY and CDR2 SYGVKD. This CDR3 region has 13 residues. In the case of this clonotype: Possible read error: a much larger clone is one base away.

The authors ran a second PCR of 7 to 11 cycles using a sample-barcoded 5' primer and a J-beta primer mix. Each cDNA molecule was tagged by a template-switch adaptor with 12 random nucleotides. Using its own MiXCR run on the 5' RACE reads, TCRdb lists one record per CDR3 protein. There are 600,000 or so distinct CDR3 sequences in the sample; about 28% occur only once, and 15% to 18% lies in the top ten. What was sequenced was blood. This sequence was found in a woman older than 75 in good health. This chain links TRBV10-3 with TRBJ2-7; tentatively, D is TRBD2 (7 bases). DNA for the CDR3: TGTGCCACCAGTGGGGGGGCGACCTACGAGCAGTACTTC. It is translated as CATSGGATYEQYF.